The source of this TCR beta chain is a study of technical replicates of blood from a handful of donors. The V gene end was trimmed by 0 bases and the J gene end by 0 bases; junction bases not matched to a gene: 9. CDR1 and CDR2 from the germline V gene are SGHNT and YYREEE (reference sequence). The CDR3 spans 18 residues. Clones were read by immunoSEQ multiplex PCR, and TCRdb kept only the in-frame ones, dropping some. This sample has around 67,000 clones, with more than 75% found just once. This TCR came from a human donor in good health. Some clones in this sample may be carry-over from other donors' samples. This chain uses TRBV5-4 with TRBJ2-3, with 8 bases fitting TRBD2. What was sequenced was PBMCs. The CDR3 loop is CASSLAFVSGASTDTQYF. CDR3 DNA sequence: TGTGCCAGCAGCTTGGCCTTCGTTAGCGGGGCCAGCACAGATACGCAGTATTTT. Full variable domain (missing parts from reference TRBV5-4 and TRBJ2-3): ETGVTQSPTHLIKTRGQQVTLRCSSQSGHNTVSWYQQALGQGPQFIFQYYREEENGRGNFPPRFSGLQFPNYSSELNVNALELDDSALYLCASSLAFVSGASTDTQYFGPGTRLTVL.